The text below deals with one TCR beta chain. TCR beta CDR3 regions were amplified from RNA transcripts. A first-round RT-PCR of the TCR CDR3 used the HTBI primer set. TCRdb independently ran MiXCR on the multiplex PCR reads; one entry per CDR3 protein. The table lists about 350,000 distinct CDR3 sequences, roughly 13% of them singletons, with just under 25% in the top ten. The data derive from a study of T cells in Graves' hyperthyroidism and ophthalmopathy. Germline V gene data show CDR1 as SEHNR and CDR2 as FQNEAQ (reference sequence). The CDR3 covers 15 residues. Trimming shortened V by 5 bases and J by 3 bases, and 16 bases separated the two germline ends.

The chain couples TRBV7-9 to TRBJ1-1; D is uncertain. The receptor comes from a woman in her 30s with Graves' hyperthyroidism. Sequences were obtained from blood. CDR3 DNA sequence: TGTGCCAGCAGCCCCCCCCCGCGGCCTTACACTGAAGCTTTCTTT. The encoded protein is CASSPPPRPYTEAFF.